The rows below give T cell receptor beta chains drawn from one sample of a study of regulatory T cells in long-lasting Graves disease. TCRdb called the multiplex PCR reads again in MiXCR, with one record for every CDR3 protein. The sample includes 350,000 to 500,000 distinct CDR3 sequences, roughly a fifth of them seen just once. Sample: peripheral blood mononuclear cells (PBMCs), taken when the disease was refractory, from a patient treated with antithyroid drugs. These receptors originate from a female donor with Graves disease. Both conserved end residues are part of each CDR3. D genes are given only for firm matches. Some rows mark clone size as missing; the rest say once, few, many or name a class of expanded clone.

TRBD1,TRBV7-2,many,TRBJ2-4,CASSQIRGTGENIQYF,TGTGCCAGCAGCCAGATCCGGGGGACAGGGGAAAACATTCAGTACTTC
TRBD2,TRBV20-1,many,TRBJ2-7,CSARGLAGGYEQYF,TGCAGTGCTAGGGGACTAGCGGGAGGGTACGAGCAGTACTTC
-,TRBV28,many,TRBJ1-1,CASSTTQSGAEAFF,TGTGCCAGCAGCACCACGCAGAGTGGCGCTGAAGCTTTCTTT
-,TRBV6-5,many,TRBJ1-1,CASSFSRTLGAAFF,TGTGCCAGCAGTTTCTCCCGGACGCTGGGGGCAGCTTTCTTT
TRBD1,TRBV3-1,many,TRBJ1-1,CASSQGDSLWDTEAFF,TGTGCCAGCAGCCAAGGGGACAGCCTGTGGGACACTGAAGCTTTCTTT
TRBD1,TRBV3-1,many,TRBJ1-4,CASSQRDRGEKLFF,TGTGCCAGCAGCCAACGGGACAGGGGAGAAAAACTGTTTTTT
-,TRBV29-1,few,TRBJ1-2,CSGILGERGYTF,TGCAGCGGAATTCTTGGGGAAAGGGGCTACACCTTC
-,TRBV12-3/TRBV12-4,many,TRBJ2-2,CASSFLTLGSGRFSNTGELFF,TGTGCCAGCAGTTTCCTGACGCTCGGTTCAGGACGTTTTTCGAACACCGGGGAGCTGTTTTTT
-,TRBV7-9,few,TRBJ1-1,CASSLSPGLGTEAFF,TGTGCCAGCAGCTTAAGTCCGGGGCTCGGGACTGAAGCTTTCTTT
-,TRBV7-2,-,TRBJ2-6,CASSLSREVGANVLTF,TGTGCCAGCAGCTTATCGAGGGAGGTGGGGGCCAACGTCCTGACTTTC
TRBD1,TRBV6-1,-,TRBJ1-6,CTSRGTGGRSPLHF,TGTACCAGCAGGGGGACAGGGGGTCGGTCACCCCTCCACTTT
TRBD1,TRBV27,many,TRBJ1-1,CASSLGQRAFF,TGTGCCAGCAGTCTGGGACAGCGAGCTTTCTTT
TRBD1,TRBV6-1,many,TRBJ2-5,CASSEWTGGGGLGETQYF,TGTGCCAGCAGTGAATGGACAGGGGGCGGAGGCCTCGGGGAGACCCAGTACTTC
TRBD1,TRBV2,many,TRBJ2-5,CASRPTPDRVETQYF,TGTGCCAGCAGACCAACCCCGGACAGGGTCGAGACCCAGTACTTC
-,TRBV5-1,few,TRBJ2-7,CASSLDPGYEQYF,TGCGCCAGCAGCTTGGATCCAGGCTACGAGCAGTACTTC
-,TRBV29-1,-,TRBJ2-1,CSVRGSSYNEQFF,TGCAGCGTTCGGGGCAGCTCCTACAATGAGCAGTTCTTC
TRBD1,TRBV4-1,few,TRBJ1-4,CASSQDQGAEKLFF,TGCGCCAGCAGCCAAGACCAGGGGGCCGAAAAACTGTTTTTT
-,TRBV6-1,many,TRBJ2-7,CASSEWWYEQYF,TGTGCCAGCAGTGAATGGTGGTACGAGCAGTACTTC
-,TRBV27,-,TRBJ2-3,CASSLQGWAVDTQYF,TGTGCCAGCAGTTTACAGGGGTGGGCCGTCGATACGCAGTATTTT
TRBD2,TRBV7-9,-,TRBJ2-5,CASSYRGTSGKETQYF,TGTGCCAGCAGCTACCGAGGGACTAGCGGAAAAGAGACCCAGTACTTC
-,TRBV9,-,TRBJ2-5,CASSAPAGETQYF,TGTGCCAGCAGCGCACCTGCGGGGGAGACCCAGTACTTC
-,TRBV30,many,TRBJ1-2,CAWSGVNGRYGYTF,TGTGCCTGGAGTGGTGTGAACGGACGCTATGGCTACACCTTC